This T cell receptor beta chain was sequenced for a study of OX40 agonist ivuxolimab in advanced cancers. Study at large: The study enrolled dose-escalation patients with hepatocellular carcinoma, melanoma, renal cell or head and neck cancer. Enrollees could have had prior anti-PD-1, anti-PD-L1 or anti-CTLA-4 therapy, which about 40% had received.

The CDR3 extends over 16 amino acids. Germline CDR1 is SGHNT and CDR2 is YYREEE (reference sequence). Between the trimmed V and J ends, which lost 9 bases and 0 bases, there was a span of 18 bases. Assay used: immunoSEQ multiplex PCR; TCRdb lists only in-frame clones, some missing. The profile shows about 110,000 clones, approximately 90% of them singletons. The chain carries TRBV5-4 and TRBJ2-2, with a weak D call TRBD2 (6 bases). The TCR comes from an adult with an advanced solid tumor such as melanoma, head and neck, liver or kidney cancer. The source material was CD4+ or CD8+ T cells sorted from blood, sampled in a trial of the OX40 agonist ivuxolimab. The CDR3 reads CATKAGGPPNTGELFF. The CDR3 DNA sequence: TGTGCCACGAAAGCCGGAGGGCCACCGAACACCGGGGAGCTGTTTTTT.